This TCR beta chain was profiled in a study of CD8 T cells in ankylosing spondylitis. General study points: In reactive arthritis synovial fluid and blood, some motif variants had been reported before. Seemingly distinctive of ankylosing spondylitis blood was a TCR beta motif formed by eight highly homologous variants. The clones that were linked to disease were reported to be significantly enriched in matched synovial fluid samples from ankylosing spondylitis patients. Peripheral blood held disease-linked clones only at relatively low frequency, and these were CD8+.

This CDR3 has 15 amino acids. Germline values: CDR1 SGDLS, CDR2 YYNGEE. Between the trimmed V and J ends, which lost 3 bases and 10 bases, there was a span of 22 bases. This clonotype appeared a few times. No antigen is known for it. Quantitative barcoded 5'-RACE was used to prepare TCR beta libraries. TCRdb used MiXCR to reprocess the 5' RACE reads, holding one entry per CDR3 protein. This sample has more than 400,000 distinct CDR3 sequences, with approximately 5.3% found just once. The receptor comes from a male donor with ankylosing spondylitis. The specimen was blood, either unsorted or a sorted T cell fraction (not recorded which). V is TRBV9 and J is TRBJ2-5; the D is unclear. The DNA for the CDR3 is TGTGCCAGCAGCGCCCTTTCCGGGTCCCCAGAGCGCCAGTACTTC. It yields the protein CASSALSGSPERQYF.